The 5 T cell receptor beta chains reported below all come from one sample, sequenced in a study of blood T cell repertoires in COVID-19. The data were produced by immunoSEQ multiplex PCR, yet TCRdb's version contains in-frame clones alone and is incomplete. The sample has 250,000 to 350,000 clones; around nine tenths are singletons. Source material: peripheral blood. The receptors were sampled from a man under 40 with acute or convalescent COVID-19.

A remark on this clone: The sample has other DNA sequences that encode this CDR3 too. The V and J genes are TRBV9 and TRBJ2-7; 10 nucleotides agree with TRBD2. V shed 0 bases and J 4 bases; nucleotides not matched to a gene: 4. Germline V lookup: CDR1 SGDLS, CDR2 YYNGEE. The CDR3 extends over 15 amino acids. CDR3 amino acids: CASSVGTSGVYEQYF. The CDR3, as DNA: TGTGCCAGCAGCGTAGGGACTAGCGGAGTTTACGAGCAGTACTTC. Combining the CDR3 with reference TRBV9 and TRBJ2-7 gives the whole variable domain DSGVTQTPKHLITATGQRVTLRCSPRSGDLSVYWYQQSLDQGLQFLIQYYNGEERAKGNILERFSAQQFPDLHSELNLSSLELGDSALYFCASSVGTSGVYEQYFGPGTRLTVT.

The chain is built from TRBV28 and TRBJ2-1, with a possible D match to TRBD1 (5 bases). V shed 6 bases and J shed 2 bases, with 8 bases lying between them. The CDR3 runs to 13 residues. Germline V gene sequence: CDR1 MDHEN, CDR2 SYDVKM. CDR3 in DNA: TGTGCCAGCAGCGACAGTACCTACAATGAGCAGTTCTTC. This translates into CASSDSTYNEQFF.

This clone was found once. V and J are TRBV11-2 and TRBJ1-5; D gene uncertain. Looked up from germline, CDR1 is SGHAT and CDR2 is FQNNGV. V was cut by 3 bases and J by 7 bases, with 10 bases left in between. This CDR3 is built from 13 residues. The CDR3 DNA reads TGTGCCAGCAGCTTCGGACTCCGGCAGCCCCAGCATTTT. Encoded protein: CASSFGLRQPQHF. Supplemented by reference TRBV11-2 and TRBJ1-5, the full variable domain reads EAGVAQSPRYKIIEKRQSVAFWCNPISGHATLYWYQQILGQGPKLLIQFQNNGVVDDSQLPKDRFSAERLKGVDSTLKIQPAKLEDSAVYLCASSFGLRQPQHFGDGTRLSIL.

The chain carries TRBV19 and TRBJ1-2; the D gene is possibly TRBD1 (6 bases). The CDR3 totals 14 residues. Trimming cost V 9 bases and J 2 bases, with 16 bases left between them. Germline values: CDR1 LNHDA, CDR2 SQIVND (reference sequence). The CDR3 loop is CASNNRQANYGYTF. DNA for the CDR3: TGTGCCAGCAATAACCGACAGGCCAACTATGGCTACACCTTC.

The rearrangement uses TRBV9 and TRBJ2-3; 7 bases are a match to TRBD1. CDR1 and CDR2 from the germline V gene are SGDLS and YYNGEE. V was pared by 3 bases and J by 4 bases, with 5 bases of the junction left unmatched. This CDR3 contains 14 residues. DNA for the CDR3: TGTGCCAGCAGCGGGCACAGGGGTGCAGATACGCAGTATTTT. Translation: CASSGHRGADTQYF.